This TCR beta chain was observed in a study of regulatory T cells in long-lasting Graves disease. This clonotype has a count of ten or more. Sequencing libraries for TCR beta were prepared with iRepertoire HTBI primers and Arm-PCR of CDR3 regions. Each CDR3 protein gets one entry after TCRdb re-called the multiplex PCR reads with MiXCR. In the table there are hundreds of thousands of distinct CDR3 sequences, around 15% of which are singletons. V was cut by 3 bases and J by 1 base, with 14 bases left in between. Germline lookup yields CDR1 MNHGY and CDR2 SVAAGI. This CDR3 is 16 amino acids long. Stated time point: newly diagnosed GD, antithyroid drugs for less than 3 months. RNA isolated from PBMCs was used to make the TCR library. An endocrinology unit in Xi'an, China, supplied the patients.

The sequence was obtained from a female donor with Graves disease. V and J are TRBV6-9 and TRBJ2-3; the D gene is possibly TRBD2 (6 bases). Specimen: peripheral blood mononuclear cells (PBMCs), collected at new diagnosis, from a patient treated with antithyroid drugs. The CDR3, as DNA: TGTGCCAGCAGTTACTCGAAGGGCGGGGGCACAGATACGCAGTATTTT. Translation: CASSYSKGGGTDTQYF.